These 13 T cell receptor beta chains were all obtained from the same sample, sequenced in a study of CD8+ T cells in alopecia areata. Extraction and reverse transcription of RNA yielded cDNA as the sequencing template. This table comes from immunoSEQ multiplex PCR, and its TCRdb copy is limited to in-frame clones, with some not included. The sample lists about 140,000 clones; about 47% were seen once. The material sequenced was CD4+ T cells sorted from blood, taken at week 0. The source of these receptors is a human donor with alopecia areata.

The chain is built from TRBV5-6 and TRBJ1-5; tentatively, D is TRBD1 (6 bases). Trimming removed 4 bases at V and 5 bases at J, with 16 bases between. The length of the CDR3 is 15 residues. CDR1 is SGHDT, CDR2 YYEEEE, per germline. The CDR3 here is CASSLSTGMDQPQHF. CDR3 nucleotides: TGTGCCAGCAGCCTATCTACAGGGATGGATCAGCCCCAGCATTTT. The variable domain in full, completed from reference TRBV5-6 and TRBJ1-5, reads DAGVTQSPTHLIKTRGQQVTLRCSPKSGHDTVSWYQQALGQGPQFIFQYYEEEERQRGNFPDRFSGHQFPNYSSELNVNALLLGDSALYLCASSLSTGMDQPQHFGDGTRLSIL.

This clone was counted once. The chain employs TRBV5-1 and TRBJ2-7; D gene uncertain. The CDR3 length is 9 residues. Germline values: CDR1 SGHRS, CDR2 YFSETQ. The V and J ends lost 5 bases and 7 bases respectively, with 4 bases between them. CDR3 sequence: CASRIEQYF. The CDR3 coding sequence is TGCGCCAGCAGAATAGAGCAGTACTTC.

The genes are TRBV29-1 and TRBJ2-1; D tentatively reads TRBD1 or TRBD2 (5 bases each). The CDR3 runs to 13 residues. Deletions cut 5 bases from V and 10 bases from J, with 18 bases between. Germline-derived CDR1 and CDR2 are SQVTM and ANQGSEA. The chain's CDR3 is CSVQPRGVFEQFF. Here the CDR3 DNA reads TGCAGCGTTCAACCCCGAGGGGTATTCGAGCAGTTCTTC.

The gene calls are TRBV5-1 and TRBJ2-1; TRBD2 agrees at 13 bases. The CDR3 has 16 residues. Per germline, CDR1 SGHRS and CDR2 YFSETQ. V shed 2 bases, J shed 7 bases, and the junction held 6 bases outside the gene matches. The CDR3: CASSLLAGGPVNEQFF. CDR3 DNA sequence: TGCGCCAGCAGCTTACTAGCGGGAGGGCCTGTGAATGAGCAGTTCTTC.

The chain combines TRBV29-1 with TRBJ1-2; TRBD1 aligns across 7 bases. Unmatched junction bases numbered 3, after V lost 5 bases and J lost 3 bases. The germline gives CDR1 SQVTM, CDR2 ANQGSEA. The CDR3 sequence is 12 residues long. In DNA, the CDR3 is TGCAGCGTTACAGGGGACGACTATGGCTACACCTTC. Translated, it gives CSVTGDDYGYTF. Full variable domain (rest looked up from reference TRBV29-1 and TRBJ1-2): SAVISQKPSRDICQRGTSLTIQCQVDSQVTMMFWYRQQPGQSLTLIATANQGSEATYESGFVIDKFPISRPNLTFSTLTVSNMSPEDSSIYLCSVTGDDYGYTFGSGTRLTVV.

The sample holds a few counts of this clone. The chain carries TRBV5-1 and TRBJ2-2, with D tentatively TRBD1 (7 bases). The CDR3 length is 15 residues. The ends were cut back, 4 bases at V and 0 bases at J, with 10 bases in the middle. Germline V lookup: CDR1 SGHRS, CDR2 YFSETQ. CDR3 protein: CASSGGTANTGELFF. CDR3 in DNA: TGCGCCAGCAGCGGCGGGACAGCGAACACCGGGGAGCTGTTTTTT.

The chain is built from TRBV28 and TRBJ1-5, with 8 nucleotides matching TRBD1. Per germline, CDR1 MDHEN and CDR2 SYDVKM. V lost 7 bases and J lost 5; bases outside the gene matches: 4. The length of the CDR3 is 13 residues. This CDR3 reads CASTDRVYQPQHF. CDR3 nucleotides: TGTGCCAGCACGGACAGGGTCTATCAGCCCCAGCATTTT.

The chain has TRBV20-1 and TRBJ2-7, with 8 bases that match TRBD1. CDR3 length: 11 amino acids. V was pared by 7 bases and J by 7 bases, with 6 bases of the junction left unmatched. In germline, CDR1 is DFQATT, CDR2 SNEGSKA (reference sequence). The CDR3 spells CSVQGAGEQYF. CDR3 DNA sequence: TGCAGTGTCCAGGGGGCTGGGGAGCAGTACTTC.

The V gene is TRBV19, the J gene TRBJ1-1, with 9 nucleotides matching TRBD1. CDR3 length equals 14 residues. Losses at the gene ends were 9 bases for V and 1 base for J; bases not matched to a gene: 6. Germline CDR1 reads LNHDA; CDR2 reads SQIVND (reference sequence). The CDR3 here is CASTTGGGNTEAFF. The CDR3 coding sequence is TGTGCCAGCACTACAGGGGGCGGGAACACTGAAGCTTTCTTT.

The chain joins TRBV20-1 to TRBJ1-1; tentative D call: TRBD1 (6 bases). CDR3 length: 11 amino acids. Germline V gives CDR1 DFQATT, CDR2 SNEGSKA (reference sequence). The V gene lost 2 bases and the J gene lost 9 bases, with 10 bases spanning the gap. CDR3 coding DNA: TGCAGTGCTAGACCGGACAGCCAAGCTTTCTTT. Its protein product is CSARPDSQAFF.

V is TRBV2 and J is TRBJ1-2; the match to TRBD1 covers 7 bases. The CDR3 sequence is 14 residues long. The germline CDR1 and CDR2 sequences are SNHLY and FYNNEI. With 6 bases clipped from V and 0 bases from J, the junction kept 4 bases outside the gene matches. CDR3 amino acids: CASRPGQPNYGYTF. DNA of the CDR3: TGTGCCAGCAGACCGGGACAGCCTAACTATGGCTACACCTTC. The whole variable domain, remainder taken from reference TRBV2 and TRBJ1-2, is EPEVTQTPSHQVTQMGQEVILRCVPISNHLYFYWYRQILGQKVEFLVSFYNNEISEKSEIFDDQFSVERPDGSNFTLKIRSTKLEDSAMYFCASRPGQPNYGYTFGSGTRLTVV.

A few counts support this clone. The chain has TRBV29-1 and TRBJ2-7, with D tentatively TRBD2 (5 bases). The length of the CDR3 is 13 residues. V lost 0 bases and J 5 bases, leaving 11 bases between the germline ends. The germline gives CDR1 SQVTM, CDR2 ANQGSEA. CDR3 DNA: TGCAGCGTTGAAGAAGGACGAGGGAACGAGCAGTACTTC. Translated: CSVEEGRGNEQYF.

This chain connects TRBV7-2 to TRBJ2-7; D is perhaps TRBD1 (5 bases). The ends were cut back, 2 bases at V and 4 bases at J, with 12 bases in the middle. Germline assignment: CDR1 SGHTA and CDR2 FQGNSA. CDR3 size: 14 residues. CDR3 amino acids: CASSLRTQGYEQYF. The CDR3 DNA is TGTGCCAGCAGCTTAAGAACCCAGGGATACGAGCAGTACTTC.